Sequencing of this T cell receptor beta chain was carried out in a study of cytomegalovirus exposure and HLA in healthy donors. A note on this clone: The junction departs from germline at one end; a sequencing error may be responsible.

PCR was performed using 60 Vbeta and 13 Jbeta primers. The method was immunoSEQ multiplex PCR; TCRdb's version includes in-frame clones alone and lacks a portion of them. Of about 140,000 clones listed, 60% to 80% are singletons. This CDR3 is 15 amino acids long. Germline V CDR1 and CDR2: SSHAT, FNYEAQ (reference sequence). V and J are TRBV7-7 and TRBJ2-1, with 12 bases identical to TRBD2. The sequence was collected from a male donor in good health and CMV-seronegative. Input material: PBMCs. CDR3 loop: CASSSRTSGTNEQFF. CDR3 in DNA: TGTGCTAGCAGCTCACGGACTAGCGGGACTAATGAGCAGTTCTTC. Full variable domain (missing parts from reference TRBV7-7 and TRBJ2-1): GAGVSQSPRYKVTKRGQDVTLRCDPISSHATLYWYQQALGQGPEFLTYFNYEAQPDKSGLPSDRFSAERPEGSISTLTIQRTEQRDSAMYRCASSSRTSGTNEQFFGPGTRLTVL.